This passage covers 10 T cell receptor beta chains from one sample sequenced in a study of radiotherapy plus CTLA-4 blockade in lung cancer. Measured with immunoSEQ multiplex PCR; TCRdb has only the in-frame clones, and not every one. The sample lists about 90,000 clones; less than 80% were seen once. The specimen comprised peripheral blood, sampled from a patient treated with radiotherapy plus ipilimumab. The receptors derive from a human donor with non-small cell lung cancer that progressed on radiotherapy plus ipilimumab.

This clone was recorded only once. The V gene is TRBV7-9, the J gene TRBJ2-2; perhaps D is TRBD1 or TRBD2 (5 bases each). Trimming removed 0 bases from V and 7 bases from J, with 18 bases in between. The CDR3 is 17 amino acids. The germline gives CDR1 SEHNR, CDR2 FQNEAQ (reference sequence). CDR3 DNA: TGTGCCAGCAGCTTAGCCGGGGCAGGGATCGGCGGCGGGGAGCTGTTTTTT. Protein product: CASSLAGAGIGGGELFF.

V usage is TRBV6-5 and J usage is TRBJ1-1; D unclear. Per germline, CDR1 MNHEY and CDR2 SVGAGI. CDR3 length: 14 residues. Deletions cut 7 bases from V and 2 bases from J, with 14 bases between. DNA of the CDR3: TGTGCCAGCACCCCCCTCAACTCCAACACTGAAGCTTTCTTT. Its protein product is CASTPLNSNTEAFF.

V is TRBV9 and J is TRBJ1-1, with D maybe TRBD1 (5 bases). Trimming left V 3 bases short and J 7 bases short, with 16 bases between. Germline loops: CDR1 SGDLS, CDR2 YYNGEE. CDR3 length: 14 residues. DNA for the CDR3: TGTGCCAGCAGCGCCCCTGGTAGGGGAGGTGAAGCTTTCTTT. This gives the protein CASSAPGRGGEAFF.

CDR3 nucleotide sequence: TGTGCCAGCACCGTGGGGCAGATGACCTCCTACGAGCAGTACTTC. Amino acid sequence: CASTVGQMTSYEQYF. The chain is built from TRBV2 and TRBJ2-7, with a possible D match to TRBD1 (5 bases). The germline V gene has CDR1 SNHLY and CDR2 FYNNEI. Trimming left V 7 bases short and J 0 bases short, with 16 bases between. This CDR3 is 15 amino acids long. Supplemented by reference TRBV2 and TRBJ2-7, the full variable domain reads EPEVTQTPSHQVTQMGQEVILRCVPISNHLYFYWYRQILGQKVEFLVSFYNNEISEKSEIFDDQFSVERPDGSNFTLKIRSTKLEDSAMYFCASTVGQMTSYEQYFGPGTRLTVT.

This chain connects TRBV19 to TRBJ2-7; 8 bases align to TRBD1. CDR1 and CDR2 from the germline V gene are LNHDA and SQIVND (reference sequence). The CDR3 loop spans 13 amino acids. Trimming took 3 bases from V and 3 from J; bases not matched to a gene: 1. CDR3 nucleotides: TGTGCCAGTAGTATCGGACAGGGCTACGAGCAGTACTTC. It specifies CASSIGQGYEQYF.

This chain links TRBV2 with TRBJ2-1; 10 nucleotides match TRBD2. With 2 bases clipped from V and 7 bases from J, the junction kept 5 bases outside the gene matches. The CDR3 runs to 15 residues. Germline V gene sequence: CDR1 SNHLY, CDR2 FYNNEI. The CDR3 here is CASSELAGVSNEQFF. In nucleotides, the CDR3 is TGTGCCAGCAGTGAACTAGCGGGAGTAAGTAATGAGCAGTTCTTC.

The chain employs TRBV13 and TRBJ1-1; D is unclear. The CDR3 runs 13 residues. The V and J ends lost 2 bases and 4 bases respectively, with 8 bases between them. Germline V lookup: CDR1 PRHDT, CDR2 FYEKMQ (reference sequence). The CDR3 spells CASSLIQATEAFF. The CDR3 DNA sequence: TGTGCCAGCAGCTTAATCCAGGCCACTGAAGCTTTCTTT.

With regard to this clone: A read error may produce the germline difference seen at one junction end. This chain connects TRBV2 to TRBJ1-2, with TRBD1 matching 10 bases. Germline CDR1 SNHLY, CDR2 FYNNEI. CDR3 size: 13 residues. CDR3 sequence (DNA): TGTGCCAGCAGTGAAAGAGGGCCCGGGACAGGGGCCTTC. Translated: CASSERGPGTGAF. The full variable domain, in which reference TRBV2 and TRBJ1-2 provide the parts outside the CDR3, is EPEVTQTPSHQVTQMGQEVILRCVPISNHLYFYWYRQILGQKVEFLVSFYNNEISEKSEIFDDQFSVERPDGSNFTLKIRSTKLEDSAMYFCASSERGPGTGAFGSGTRLTVV.

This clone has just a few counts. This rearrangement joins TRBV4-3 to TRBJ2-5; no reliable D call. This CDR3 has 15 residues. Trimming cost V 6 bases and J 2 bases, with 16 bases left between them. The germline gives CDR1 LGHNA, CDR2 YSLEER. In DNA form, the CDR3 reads TGCGCCAGCAGTCTAACTGGCCAGAGACAAGAGACCCAGTACTTC. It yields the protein CASSLTGQRQETQYF.

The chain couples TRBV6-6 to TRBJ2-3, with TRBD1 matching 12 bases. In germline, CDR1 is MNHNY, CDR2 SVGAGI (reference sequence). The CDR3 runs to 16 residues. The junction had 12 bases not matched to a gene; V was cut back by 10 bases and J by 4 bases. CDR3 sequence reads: CATRDRGLSPPDTQYF. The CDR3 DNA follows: TGTGCCACCCGGGACAGGGGGCTCTCCCCCCCAGATACGCAGTATTTT.